This TCR beta chain was documented in a study of blood T cell repertoires in COVID-19. About the research overall: Whether acute or convalescent, the COVID-19 samples came from the United States, Italy and Spain. PBMCs, B-cell-depleted T cells, or T cells provided the cDNA or gDNA that made up the material.

The V gene's germline CDR1 is SEHNR and CDR2 FQNEAQ (reference sequence). Trimming shortened V by 5 bases and J by 4 bases, and 14 bases separated the two germline ends. CDR3 length: 14 residues. In the study's own analysis: Estimates of nucleated cell counts were drawn from the amplification of reference gene primers. The method was immunoSEQ multiplex PCR; TCRdb's version includes in-frame clones alone and lacks a portion of them. Clone size and the V and J calls come from that table; the DNA yielded D and trimming. The data show a few hundred thousand clones, roughly 80% seen once. This TCR derives from a woman of 80 years or more with acute or convalescent COVID-19. The chain has TRBV7-9 and TRBJ1-1; TRBD1 is a possible D gene (6 bases). The sequenced sample consisted of peripheral blood. The CDR3 spells CASSTYRESTEAFF. CDR3 DNA: TGTGCCAGCAGCACCTACAGGGAGTCCACTGAAGCTTTCTTT.